This TCR beta chain was retrieved from a study of T cells in Graves' hyperthyroidism and ophthalmopathy. Study-wide context: Staff took peripheral blood when the initial diagnosis was made, before any treatment began.

Trimming pared 3 bases from V and 3 bases from J, leaving 9 bases between. Per the germline V gene, CDR1 is LNHDA and CDR2 is SQIVND (reference sequence). This CDR3 is 14 amino acids long. Using RNA transcripts as the source, TCR beta CDR3 regions were amplified. Primed by the HTBI set, a first-round RT-PCR was run on the TCR CDR3. From the multiplex PCR reads, TCRdb called clonotypes with MiXCR, one entry per CDR3 protein. Among 360,000 or so distinct CDR3 sequences, roughly 15% were seen once, and the ten largest hold approximately 19%. Thyroid ultrasound and orbital computed tomography, with clinical symptoms and serum thyroxine and TRAb, informed diagnoses. Overall study results and limits: Separation of ophthalmopathy from stable hyperthyroidism was achieved by a 13 V-J model. Before onset, by a median of approximately 5.9 months, the model predicted ophthalmopathy.

With regard to this clonotype: What it recognizes is unknown.

The gene calls are TRBV19 and TRBJ1-5; D is uncertain. The sequencing input was blood. The receptor was derived from a woman in her fifties or sixties with Graves' ophthalmopathy. CDR3 residues: CASSIAGDNQPQHF. DNA for the CDR3: TGTGCCAGTAGTATTGCCGGGGACAATCAGCCCCAGCATTTT.